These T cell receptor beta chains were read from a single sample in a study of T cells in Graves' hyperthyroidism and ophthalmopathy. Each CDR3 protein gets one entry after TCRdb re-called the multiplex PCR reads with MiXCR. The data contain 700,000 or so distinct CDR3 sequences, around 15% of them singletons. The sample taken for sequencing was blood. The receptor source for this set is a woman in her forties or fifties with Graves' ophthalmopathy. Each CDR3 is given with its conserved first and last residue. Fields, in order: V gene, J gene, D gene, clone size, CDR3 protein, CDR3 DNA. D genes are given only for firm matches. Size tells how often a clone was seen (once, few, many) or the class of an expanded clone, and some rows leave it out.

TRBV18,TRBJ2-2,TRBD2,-,CASSFGLAGYTGELFF,TGTGCCAGCTCCTTTGGACTAGCGGGATACACCGGGGAGCTGTTTTTT
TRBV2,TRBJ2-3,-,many,CASSRKPDFDTQYF,TGTGCCAGCAGTAGAAAGCCGGACTTCGATACGCAGTATTTT
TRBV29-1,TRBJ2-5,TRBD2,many,CSVGGGEIAGRKETQYF,TGCAGCGTGGGGGGAGGGGAGATAGCGGGAAGAAAAGAGACCCAGTACTTC
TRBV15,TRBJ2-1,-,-,CATSNGEMSEQFF,TGTGCCACCAGCAATGGGGAGATGAGTGAGCAGTTCTTC
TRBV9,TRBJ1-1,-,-,CASSSQGANTETFF,TGTGCCAGCAGCTCCCAGGGAGCTAACACTGAAACTTTCTTT
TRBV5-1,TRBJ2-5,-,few,CASSLDRVSETQYF,TGCGCCAGCAGCTTGGACAGGGTGTCAGAGACCCAGTACTTC
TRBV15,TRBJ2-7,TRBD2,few,CATSRVGRTSSYEQYF,TGTGCCACCAGCAGAGTCGGGAGGACAAGCTCCTACGAGCAGTACTTC
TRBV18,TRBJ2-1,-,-,CASSPPSRGGYNEQFF,TGTGCCAGCTCACCACCGTCCAGGGGGGGCTACAATGAGCAGTTCTTC
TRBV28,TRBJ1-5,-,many,CASSLPTRVDQPQHF,TGTGCCAGCAGTTTGCCGACGAGGGTAGATCAGCCCCAGCATTTT
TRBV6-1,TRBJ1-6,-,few,CASSEGADHPYNSPLHF,TGTGCCAGCAGTGAAGGGGCCGACCACCCTTATAATTCACCCCTCCACTTT
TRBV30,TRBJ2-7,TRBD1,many,CAWSFTGAGYEQYF,TGTGCCTGGAGTTTCACAGGGGCTGGGTACGAGCAGTACTTC
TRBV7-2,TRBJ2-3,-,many,CASSSSSTDTQYF,TGTGCCAGCAGCTCCTCTAGCACAGATACGCAGTATTTT
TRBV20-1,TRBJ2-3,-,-,CSARIYITDTQYF,TGCAGTGCTAGAATATATATCACAGATACGCAGTATTTT
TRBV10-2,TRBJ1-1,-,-,CASNKNGNTEAFF,TGCGCCAGCAATAAGAACGGGAACACTGAAGCTTTCTTT
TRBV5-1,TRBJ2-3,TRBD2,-,CASSLGRASSTDTQYF,TGCGCCAGCAGCTTAGGGAGGGCCTCGAGCACAGATACGCAGTATTTT
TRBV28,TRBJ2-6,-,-,CASSSHRGGGANVLTF,TGTGCCAGCAGTTCCCACAGGGGGGGGGGGGCCAACGTCCTGACTTTC
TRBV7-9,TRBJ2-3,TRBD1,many,CASSLLQGYGTDTQYF,TGTGCCAGCAGCTTACTACAGGGGTACGGCACAGATACGCAGTATTTT